The text below deals with one T cell receptor (beta chain). The length of the CDR3 is 15 residues. Germline lookup yields CDR1 LNHDA and CDR2 SQIVND (reference sequence). The V segment lost 6 bases and the J segment 3 bases; nucleotides outside the gene matches: 10. This entry belongs to a study of blood T cell repertoires in COVID-19. On the study more broadly: Sources were T cells, B-cell-depleted T cells, or PBMCs; the material itself was cDNA or gDNA.

Assay used: immunoSEQ multiplex PCR; TCRdb lists only in-frame clones, some missing. Of 120,000 or so clones in the sample, more than 70% are singletons; the top ten hold about 6%. Sequences were obtained from peripheral blood. V and J are TRBV19 and TRBJ2-5; TRBD1 matches 7 bases. The sequence was collected from a man aged 80 or over with active or convalescent COVID-19. The CDR3, as DNA: TGTGCCAGTAGCCGTCCGGGACAGACAAAAGAGACCCAGTACTTC. Translation gives CASSRPGQTKETQYF. The whole variable domain, remainder taken from reference TRBV19 and TRBJ2-5, is DGGITQSPKYLFRKEGQNVTLSCEQNLNHDAMYWYRQDPGQGLRLIYYSQIVNDFQKGDIAEGYSVSREKKESFPLTVTSAQKNPTAFYLCASSRPGQTKETQYFGPGTRLLVL.